This record covers a single TCR beta chain. PCR involved 60 Vbeta and 13 Jbeta primers. This table comes from immunoSEQ multiplex PCR, and its TCRdb copy is limited to in-frame clones, with some not included. In the table there are 90,000 to 120,000 clones, more than 65% of which are singletons. This sample is part of a study of cytomegalovirus exposure and HLA in healthy donors. Input material: PBMCs. This TCR derives from a young woman in good health and CMV-seropositive.

The CDR3 DNA is TGTGCCAGCAGCGTCCTCCCCGGGACTAGCGGCCGCTCTGGGGCCAACGTCCTGACTTTC. Translating it yields CASSVLPGTSGRSGANVLTF. V is TRBV9 and J is TRBJ2-6; 11 nucleotides align to TRBD2. This CDR3 region has 20 residues. Germline lookup yields CDR1 SGDLS and CDR2 YYNGEE. The ends lost 2 bases at V and 0 bases at J; junction bases unmatched: 10. The full variable domain, completed using reference TRBV9 and TRBJ2-6, is DSGVTQTPKHLITATGQRVTLRCSPRSGDLSVYWYQQSLDQGLQFLIQYYNGEERAKGNILERFSAQQFPDLHSELNLSSLELGDSALYFCASSVLPGTSGRSGANVLTFGAGSRLTVL.